This TCR beta chain was found in a study of T-cell memory formation after mild COVID-19. After 5'RACE with constant-segment primers, TCR alpha and TCR beta cDNA libraries carrying sample barcodes and UMIs were obtained. Using its own MiXCR run on the 5' RACE reads, TCRdb lists one record per CDR3 protein. The repertoire has more than 250,000 distinct CDR3 sequences, 15% to 20% of them found once; the top ten carry around a fifth. Trimming took off 0 bases at V and 5 bases at J, with 11 bases between the two ends. Germline V CDR1 and CDR2: SGDLS, YYNGEE. CDR3 length equals 14 residues. The specimen was PBMCs or a T cell subset sorted from them (not recorded which). The chain employs TRBV9 and TRBJ1-2; D is uncertain. This TCR was recovered from a man younger than 35 who had mild COVID-19 (a few samples of this study predate the infection). Cell type and time point are not known. CDR3 sequence: CASSVESNGYGYTF. The CDR3 bases are TGTGCCAGCAGCGTAGAGTCGAATGGTTATGGCTACACCTTC.